Listed here are 5 T cell receptor beta chains from one sample, sequenced in a study of identical twins. TCRdb reprocessed the 5' RACE reads with MiXCR, giving one entry per CDR3 protein. The table shows about 200,000 distinct CDR3 sequences, with roughly 7.1% occurring only once. These data were also filed under a second study, of T cells expressing NK-cell markers.

Source material: CD8+ T cells sorted from blood. These receptors came from a woman aged 18-29 years in good health.

This clonotype occurred a few times. The chain employs TRBV2 and TRBJ1-5; D is unresolved. The germline V gene has CDR1 SNHLY and CDR2 FYNNEI. The length of the CDR3 is 14 residues. Between the trimmed V and J ends, which lost 2 bases and 4 bases, there was a span of 9 bases. This chain's CDR3 is CASSEIGRNQPQHF. The DNA of the CDR3 is TGTGCCAGCAGTGAAATAGGGAGGAATCAGCCCCAGCATTTT.

This clonotype turned up a few times. This chain joins TRBV11-2 and TRBJ2-2; TRBD2 matches at 14 bases. After removal of 3 bases from V and 5 bases from J, the junction contained 8 bases not matched to a gene. Per the germline V gene, CDR1 is SGHAT and CDR2 is FQNNGV. There are 18 residues in the CDR3. The CDR3 reads CASSLNRLAGGGTGELFF. The CDR3 nucleotides are TGTGCCAGCAGCTTGAATCGACTAGCGGGAGGGGGGACCGGGGAGCTGTTTTTT.

The rearrangement uses TRBV20-1 and TRBJ2-7; a possible D gene is TRBD2 (6 bases). The CDR3 length is 15 residues. Looked up from germline, CDR1 is DFQATT and CDR2 is SNEGSKA (reference sequence). The germline V and J ends were trimmed by 4 bases and 1 base, with 17 bases remaining between them. The CDR3 reads CSATHIGEASYEQYF. CDR3 sequence (DNA): TGCAGTGCTACCCACATCGGGGAGGCTTCCTACGAGCAGTACTTC.

This clonotype occurred a few times. The chain has TRBV27 and TRBJ1-1, with D possibly being TRBD1 (6 bases). The CDR3 extends over 11 amino acids. Germline loops: CDR1 MNHEY, CDR2 SMNVEV (reference sequence). V lost 9 bases and J 4 bases, leaving 9 bases between the germline ends. CDR3 sequence: CASGQFTEAFF. CDR3 nucleotide sequence: TGTGCCAGTGGACAGTTCACTGAAGCTTTCTTT.

This clonotype was seen many times. V usage is TRBV5-1 and J usage is TRBJ2-7; TRBD1 agrees at 8 bases. The ends lost 2 bases at V and 0 bases at J; junction bases unmatched: 1. The CDR3 length is 14 residues. Germline CDR1 and CDR2: SGHRS and YFSETQ. The chain's CDR3 is CASSLQGGSYEQYF. The CDR3 DNA sequence: TGCGCCAGCAGCTTACAGGGGGGCTCCTACGAGCAGTACTTC.